Shown below are 26 T cell receptor beta chains from a single sample sequenced in a study of shared clonotypes between healthy human individuals. Data came from immunoSEQ multiplex PCR; TCRdb stores just in-frame clones and leaves some out. The data hold hundreds of thousands of clones, with roughly 77% observed a single time. The sample consisted of PBMCs. These receptors all stem from a woman in her 40s in good health. Some clones in this sample may be carry-over from other donors' samples.

This chain joins TRBV27 and TRBJ2-7; 7 bases agree with TRBD2. Germline CDR1 and CDR2: MNHEY and SMNVEV (reference sequence). This CDR3 region has 15 residues. V lost 4 bases to trimming and J lost 5 bases; unmatched junction nucleotides: 11. The CDR3 nucleotides are TGTGCCAGCAGTTACGAGGGCGGGAGATGGAACGAGCAGTACTTC. It is translated as CASSYEGGRWNEQYF.

This clone was detected only once. V gene TRBV6-1 combines with J gene TRBJ2-7; no reliable D call. CDR3 length: 13 residues. Germline CDR1 reads MNHNS; CDR2 reads SASEGT. V was trimmed by 0 bases and J by 2 bases, leaving 5 bases between them. The CDR3 loop reads CASSEAITYEQYF. DNA of the CDR3: TGTGCCAGCAGTGAAGCGATAACCTACGAGCAGTACTTC.

The gene calls are TRBV2 and TRBJ2-2; 8 bases agree with TRBD2. The junction had 7 bases not matched to a gene; V was cut back by 3 bases and J by 7 bases. Germline V lookup: CDR1 SNHLY, CDR2 FYNNEI. The CDR3 is 15 amino acids. The CDR3 DNA sequence: TGTGCCAGCAGTGAGGACTTAGCGGGATACGGGGAGCTGTTTTTT. This encodes CASSEDLAGYGELFF. The full variable domain, in which reference TRBV2 and TRBJ2-2 provide the parts outside the CDR3, is EPEVTQTPSHQVTQMGQEVILRCVPISNHLYFYWYRQILGQKVEFLVSFYNNEISEKSEIFDDQFSVERPDGSNFTLKIRSTKLEDSAMYFCASSEDLAGYGELFFGEGSRLTVL.

J is TRBJ2-3 and V is TRBV7-9; D perhaps matches TRBD2 (5 bases). Germline-derived CDR1 and CDR2 are SEHNR and FQNEAQ (reference sequence). The CDR3 covers 13 residues. The V end lost 5 bases, the J end lost 4 bases, and 10 bases lay between the germline ends. The CDR3 reads CASSGSGPDTQYF. As DNA, the CDR3 is TGTGCCAGCAGCGGGAGTGGTCCAGATACGCAGTATTTT.

V and J are TRBV28 and TRBJ2-3; TRBD1 might be the D (5 bases). The V gene lost 7 bases and the J gene lost 2 bases, with 16 bases spanning the gap. CDR1 is MDHEN and CDR2 is SYDVKM in the germline V gene. The CDR3 runs 15 residues. The CDR3 is CASTLKGAATDTQYF. The CDR3 nucleotides are TGTGCCAGCACCTTAAAAGGGGCGGCCACAGATACGCAGTATTTT.

The CDR3 is CASSKLNSPLHF. The CDR3, as DNA: TGTGCCAGCTCTAAACTTAATTCACCCCTCCACTTT. V gene TRBV28 combines with J gene TRBJ1-6; no reliable D call. Germline CDR1 and CDR2: MDHEN and SYDVKM. Trimming took off 8 bases at V and 6 bases at J, with 8 bases between the two ends. The CDR3 totals 12 residues. Together with reference TRBV28 and TRBJ1-6, the CDR3 gives the full variable domain: DVKVTQSSRYLVKRTGEKVFLECVQDMDHENMFWYRQDPGLGLRLIYFSYDVKMKEKGDIPEGYSVSREKKERFSLILESASTNQTSMYLCASSKLNSPLHFGNGTRLTVT.

V gene TRBV7-9 combines with J gene TRBJ2-1; tentatively, D is TRBD1 (5 bases). Trimming cost V 2 bases and J 9 bases, with 5 bases left between them. Germline V lookup: CDR1 SEHNR, CDR2 FQNEAQ (reference sequence). This CDR3 contains 11 residues. CDR3 nucleotide sequence: TGTGCCAGCAGCTTACAGGGTGAGCAGTTCTTC. Amino acids: CASSLQGEQFF.

This chain joins TRBV5-5 and TRBJ2-2, with 7 bases that match TRBD1. J was trimmed by 6 bases and V by 5 bases; bases with no gene match: 7. CDR1 is SGHKS, CDR2 YYEKEE, per germline (reference sequence). The CDR3 totals 14 residues. CDR3 protein: CASRHRQGPGELFF. CDR3 nucleotides: TGTGCCAGCAGGCACAGACAGGGTCCCGGGGAGCTGTTTTTT.

The chain uses TRBV5-4 and TRBJ2-1; D is ambiguous. Germline lookup yields CDR1 SGHNT and CDR2 YYREEE (reference sequence). The CDR3 spans 16 residues. Between the trimmed V and J ends, which lost 4 bases and 0 bases, there was a span of 14 bases. The CDR3 region is CASSPNADLSYNEQFF. CDR3 DNA: TGTGCCAGCAGCCCGAACGCGGATCTCTCCTACAATGAGCAGTTCTTC.

The chain joins TRBV9 to TRBJ2-1, with D tentatively TRBD1 or TRBD2 (6 bases each). The V and J ends lost 2 bases and 0 bases respectively, with 18 bases between them. Germline assignment: CDR1 SGDLS and CDR2 YYNGEE. The CDR3 runs to 18 residues. In DNA, the CDR3 is TGTGCCAGCAGCGTGGAGGGGGGCCCCTTAAACTCCTACAATGAGCAGTTCTTC. It specifies CASSVEGGPLNSYNEQFF.

The chain has TRBV4-1 and TRBJ2-2, with 7 positions matching TRBD2. The CDR3 sequence is 16 residues long. J lost 2 bases, V lost 4 bases, and 7 bases had no gene match. The germline V gene has CDR1 MGHRA and CDR2 YSYEKL. For the CDR3, the DNA is TGCGCCAGCAGCCGATCTAGCGGAGATAACACCGGGGAGCTGTTTTTT. Amino acid sequence: CASSRSSGDNTGELFF.

The gene calls are TRBV28 and TRBJ2-7, with TRBD1 as a possible D gene (6 bases). The CDR3 length is 14 residues. The germline V gene encodes CDR1 MDHEN and CDR2 SYDVKM. V lost 2 bases, J lost 6 bases, and 14 bases lay in between. CDR3 sequence reads: CASSLIGQFGEQYF. CDR3 nucleotide sequence: TGTGCCAGCAGTTTAATCGGACAGTTCGGCGAGCAGTACTTC.

This clone was recorded only once. Here the CDR3 reads CASSDGLVSYEQYF. In nucleotides, the CDR3 is TGTGCCAGCAGTGATGGACTAGTTAGCTACGAGCAGTACTTC. This chain links TRBV2 with TRBJ2-7; TRBD2 agrees at 7 bases. With 3 bases clipped from V and 3 bases from J, the junction kept 5 bases outside the gene matches. Germline V gene lookup returns CDR1 SNHLY and CDR2 FYNNEI. The CDR3 spans 14 residues.

V gene TRBV5-1 combines with J gene TRBJ1-2, with no clear D. Germline loops: CDR1 SGHRS, CDR2 YFSETQ. The CDR3 is 14 amino acids. V dropped 0 bases and J dropped 2 bases, with 8 bases sitting between them. CDR3 protein: CASSLGQPNYGYTF. The CDR3 DNA is TGCGCCAGCAGCTTGGGACAACCCAACTATGGCTACACCTTC.

CDR3 DNA: TGCGCCAGCAGTGAGTCGGTTAGGGGCACTGAAGCTTTCTTT. This sequence encodes CASSESVRGTEAFF. The chain couples TRBV10-1 to TRBJ1-1, with D tentatively TRBD1 (5 bases). Per the germline V gene, CDR1 is WNHNN and CDR2 is SYGVQD (reference sequence). The CDR3 is 14 amino acids. Deletions cut 0 bases from V and 4 bases from J, with 9 bases between.

The chain joins TRBV13 to TRBJ2-7; 9 nucleotides line up with TRBD1. The germline V gene encodes CDR1 PRHDT and CDR2 FYEKMQ (reference sequence). CDR3 length equals 14 residues. Unmatched junction bases numbered 1, after V lost 3 bases and J lost 1 base. The CDR3 DNA reads TGTGCCAGCAGCTTGACAGGGGGTTCCTACGAGCAGTACTTC. Protein product: CASSLTGGSYEQYF.

The rearrangement links TRBV19 to TRBJ1-5, with D maybe TRBD1 (5 bases). This CDR3 spans 14 amino acids. The ends were cut back, 1 base at V and 4 bases at J, with 8 bases in the middle. CDR1 and CDR2 from the germline V gene are LNHDA and SQIVND (reference sequence). The DNA of the CDR3 is TGTGCCAGTAGTATAGGACAGACTAATCAGCCCCAGCATTTT. Translated, it gives CASSIGQTNQPQHF.

This clone appeared a single time. This chain links TRBV6-5 with TRBJ1-2; tentative D call: TRBD1 (6 bases). The V and J ends lost 6 bases and 6 bases respectively, with 17 bases between them. The CDR3 totals 14 residues. Germline lookup yields CDR1 MNHEY and CDR2 SVGAGI. The CDR3 spells CASRKGGAGNGYTF. The CDR3 DNA reads as TGTGCCAGCAGGAAGGGGGGAGCGGGGAATGGCTACACCTTC.

This clone was recorded many times. The chain couples TRBV4-3 to TRBJ2-6, with no clear D. V was shortened by 0 bases and J by 0 bases, with 6 bases between the two germline ends. The CDR3 spans 16 residues. The germline CDR1 and CDR2 sequences are LGHNA and YSLEER. For the CDR3, the DNA is TGCGCCAGCAGCCAAGATGAGAACTCTGGGGCCAACGTCCTGACTTTC. As protein: CASSQDENSGANVLTF.

This rearrangement joins TRBV7-2 to TRBJ1-4, with 8 nucleotides matching TRBD1. The ends lost 5 bases at V and 10 bases at J; junction bases unmatched: 3. The CDR3 spans 12 residues. CDR1 is SGHTA and CDR2 is FQGNSA in the germline V gene. The CDR3 nucleotides read TGTGCCAGCAGCCCAGACAGGGGAAAACTGTTTTTT. Translated, it gives CASSPDRGKLFF. The whole variable domain, remainder taken from reference TRBV7-2 and TRBJ1-4, is GAGVSQSPSNKVTEKGKDVELRCDPISGHTALYWYRQSLGQGLEFLIYFQGNSAPDKSGLPSDRFSAERTGGSVSTLTIQRTQQEDSAVYLCASSPDRGKLFFGSGTQLSVL.

The J gene is TRBJ2-5, the V gene TRBV7-2, with D possibly being TRBD2 (6 bases). Germline loops: CDR1 SGHTA, CDR2 FQGNSA. The V gene lost 6 bases and the J gene lost 7 bases, with 24 bases spanning the gap. The CDR3 covers 16 residues. The CDR3 here is CASSKNTGRGWGTQYF. The DNA for the CDR3 is TGTGCCAGCAGTAAAAATACCGGGAGAGGGTGGGGGACCCAGTACTTC. Using reference TRBV7-2 and TRBJ2-5 for the parts outside the CDR3, the full variable domain is GAGVSQSPSNKVTEKGKDVELRCDPISGHTALYWYRQSLGQGLEFLIYFQGNSAPDKSGLPSDRFSAERTGGSVSTLTIQRTQQEDSAVYLCASSKNTGRGWGTQYFGPGTRLLVL.

This chain links TRBV5-5 with TRBJ2-2; tentative D call: TRBD2 (6 bases). The V end was cut by 0 bases, the J end by 7 bases, with 13 bases between. This CDR3 contains 15 residues. Germline CDR1 reads SGHKS; CDR2 reads YYEKEE (reference sequence). The CDR3, as DNA: TGTGCCAGCAGCTTGGCCGTAGGGGAGGTCGGGGAGCTGTTTTTT. This gives the protein CASSLAVGEVGELFF.

The chain joins TRBV5-6 to TRBJ1-1; the D gene is possibly TRBD1 (5 bases). Germline lookup yields CDR1 SGHDT and CDR2 YYEEEE. The CDR3 consists of 16 residues. V gave up 0 bases and J gave up 3 bases, with 15 bases separating them. The CDR3 here is CASSLDRGADDTEAFF. DNA of the CDR3: TGTGCCAGCAGCTTGGATCGTGGGGCTGACGACACTGAAGCTTTCTTT. Together with reference TRBV5-6 and TRBJ1-1, the CDR3 gives the full variable domain: DAGVTQSPTHLIKTRGQQVTLRCSPKSGHDTVSWYQQALGQGPQFIFQYYEEEERQRGNFPDRFSGHQFPNYSSELNVNALLLGDSALYLCASSLDRGADDTEAFFGQGTRLTVV.

V usage is TRBV6-5 and J usage is TRBJ1-4; D is unresolved. CDR1 MNHEY and CDR2 SVGAGI come from the germline V gene. V was shortened by 7 bases and J by 7 bases, with 16 bases between the two germline ends. The CDR3 is 14 amino acids. The CDR3, as DNA: TGTGCCAGCAAGGCCGGGGTCACGAGTGAAAAACTGTTTTTT. As protein: CASKAGVTSEKLFF.

This clone showed up just once. This chain connects TRBV11-3 to TRBJ2-1, with D possibly TRBD1 on 6 matching bases. Trimming removed 5 bases from V and 7 bases from J, with 18 bases in between. CDR3 length equals 15 residues. Germline assignment: CDR1 SGHNT and CDR2 YENEEA. CDR3 protein: CASSLLAGASNEQFF. The DNA for the CDR3 is TGTGCCAGCAGCCTCTTAGCAGGGGCTAGTAATGAGCAGTTCTTC.

Note on this clone: One base away lies a much larger clone, so this may be a sequencing read error. The sample has other DNA sequences that encode this CDR3 too. The CDR3 DNA reads as TGTGCCAGCAGTTCGAACACCGGGGAGCTGTTTTTT. This sequence encodes CASSSNTGELFF. The chain employs TRBV6-5 and TRBJ2-2, with D unclear. There are 12 residues in the CDR3. Trimming took 4 bases from V and 0 from J, leaving 0 bases between them. CDR1 and CDR2 (germline): MNHEY, SVGAGI.